This is a list of T cell receptor beta chains from one sample in a study of shared clonotypes between healthy human individuals. Clones were sequenced by immunoSEQ multiplex PCR, and TCRdb holds only the in-frame ones, with some missing. Of 950,000 to 1,100,000 clones in the sample, about 80% were seen once. Sequenced sample: memory CD4+ T cells from PBMCs. These receptors all come from a man younger than 30 in good health. Some clones in this sample may be carry-over from other donors' samples. Each CDR3 is given with its conserved first and last residue. The D gene is left open where the match is weak. Only some rows state a clone size, as once, few, many or a class for expanded clones.

d_call: NA; j_call: TRBJ2-5; clone_size: NA; v_call: TRBV30; cdr3_aa: CAWSVMSGGETQYF; cdr3_nt: TGTGCCTGGAGTGTAATGTCTGGGGGGGAGACCCAGTACTTC
d_call: NA; j_call: TRBJ2-3; clone_size: few; v_call: TRBV7-3; cdr3_aa: CASSPDSFTDTQYF; cdr3_nt: TGTGCCAGCAGCCCGGACAGCTTCACAGATACGCAGTATTTT
d_call: TRBD1; j_call: TRBJ1-3; clone_size: NA; v_call: TRBV6-6; cdr3_aa: CASREGQNGNTIYF; cdr3_nt: TGTGCCAGCAGGGAGGGACAGAATGGAAACACCATATATTTT
d_call: NA; j_call: TRBJ1-3; clone_size: NA; v_call: TRBV9; cdr3_aa: CASSPRSSGNTIYF; cdr3_nt: TGTGCCAGCAGCCCCCGCAGCTCTGGAAACACCATATATTTT
d_call: NA; j_call: TRBJ2-1; clone_size: NA; v_call: TRBV4-1; cdr3_aa: CAGAWGYNEQFF; cdr3_nt: TGCGCCGGTGCGTGGGGGTACAATGAGCAGTTCTTC
d_call: NA; j_call: TRBJ1-2; clone_size: NA; v_call: TRBV5-1; cdr3_aa: CASSLMDNYGYTF; cdr3_nt: TGCGCCAGCAGCTTAATGGACAACTATGGCTACACCTTC
d_call: TRBD2; j_call: TRBJ2-7; clone_size: NA; v_call: TRBV11-2; cdr3_aa: CASRGLGTGNYEQYF; cdr3_nt: TGTGCCAGCAGGGGACTAGGGACGGGAAATTACGAGCAGTACTTC
d_call: NA; j_call: TRBJ1-1; clone_size: NA; v_call: TRBV5-6; cdr3_aa: CASSALNGVVGAFF; cdr3_nt: TGTGCCAGCAGCGCCCTAAATGGGGTGGTGGGAGCTTTCTTT
d_call: TRBD2; j_call: TRBJ2-7; clone_size: NA; v_call: TRBV11-2; cdr3_aa: CASSQLPGLGPYEQYF; cdr3_nt: TGTGCCAGCAGCCAACTCCCGGGACTAGGGCCCTACGAGCAGTACTTC
d_call: NA; j_call: TRBJ2-3; clone_size: NA; v_call: TRBV11-2; cdr3_aa: CASSLDHAESDTQYF; cdr3_nt: TGTGCCAGCAGCTTAGATCACGCGGAGTCAGATACGCAGTATTTT
d_call: NA; j_call: TRBJ2-7; clone_size: few; v_call: TRBV7-3; cdr3_aa: CASSPGGSYEQYF; cdr3_nt: TGTGCCAGCAGCCCAGGCGGCAGCTACGAGCAGTACTTC
d_call: TRBD2; j_call: TRBJ2-1; clone_size: NA; v_call: TRBV7-3; cdr3_aa: CASSSAGTSGYNEQFF; cdr3_nt: TGTGCCAGCAGCTCCGCCGGGACTAGCGGTTACAATGAGCAGTTCTTC
d_call: NA; j_call: TRBJ1-5; clone_size: NA; v_call: TRBV7-8; cdr3_aa: CASSGGATYSNQPQHF; cdr3_nt: TGTGCCAGCAGCGGGGGGGCGACGTATAGCAATCAGCCCCAGCATTTT
d_call: NA; j_call: TRBJ1-3; clone_size: few; v_call: TRBV28; cdr3_aa: CASTRAGPGNTIYF; cdr3_nt: TGTGCCAGCACCAGGGCAGGGCCTGGAAACACCATATATTTT
d_call: NA; j_call: TRBJ1-6; clone_size: once; v_call: TRBV6-5; cdr3_aa: CASCLRSTGHSPLHF; cdr3_nt: TGTGCCAGCTGCCTGAGGTCGACAGGACATTCACCCCTCCACTTT
d_call: TRBD1; j_call: TRBJ2-6; clone_size: NA; v_call: TRBV19; cdr3_aa: CASWTGPSSGANVLTF; cdr3_nt: TGTGCCAGCTGGACAGGGCCTAGCTCTGGGGCCAACGTCCTGACTTTC
d_call: TRBD2; j_call: TRBJ2-1; clone_size: NA; v_call: TRBV6-1; cdr3_aa: CASSELAGDGEQFF; cdr3_nt: TGTGCCAGCAGTGAATTAGCGGGAGACGGTGAGCAGTTCTTC
d_call: TRBD1; j_call: TRBJ2-1; clone_size: NA; v_call: TRBV7-9; cdr3_aa: CASSPPGGQGYNEQFF; cdr3_nt: TGTGCCAGCAGTCCACCAGGGGGACAGGGTTACAATGAGCAGTTCTTC
d_call: NA; j_call: TRBJ2-7; clone_size: few; v_call: TRBV5-5; cdr3_aa: CASSFVWNYEQYF; cdr3_nt: TGTGCCAGCAGCTTCGTTTGGAACTACGAGCAGTACTTC
d_call: NA; j_call: TRBJ2-7; clone_size: NA; v_call: TRBV5-8; cdr3_aa: CASSFIGIELEQYF; cdr3_nt: TGTGCCAGCAGCTTTATCGGAATCGAGCTCGAGCAGTACTTC
d_call: NA; j_call: TRBJ1-2; clone_size: NA; v_call: TRBV4-1; cdr3_aa: CASSQVIAGNYGYTF; cdr3_nt: TGCGCCAGCAGCCAAGTCATCGCGGGAAACTATGGCTACACCTTC
d_call: NA; j_call: TRBJ2-1; clone_size: NA; v_call: TRBV2; cdr3_aa: CASSEVGVGDGQFF; cdr3_nt: TGTGCCAGCAGTGAGGTAGGGGTGGGGGACGGGCAGTTCTTC
d_call: NA; j_call: TRBJ2-5; clone_size: NA; v_call: TRBV4-3; cdr3_aa: CASSQGVGETQYF; cdr3_nt: TGCGCCAGCAGCCAAGGGGTTGGAGAGACCCAGTACTTC
d_call: TRBD1; j_call: TRBJ1-1; clone_size: few; v_call: TRBV5-4; cdr3_aa: CASSLPGTGQTEAFF; cdr3_nt: TGTGCCAGCAGCTTGCCCGGGACAGGGCAGACTGAAGCTTTCTTT
d_call: NA; j_call: TRBJ2-6; clone_size: NA; v_call: TRBV7-3; cdr3_aa: CASSKRPSGANVLTF; cdr3_nt: TGTGCCAGCAGCAAACGTCCCTCTGGGGCCAACGTCCTGACTTTC
d_call: NA; j_call: TRBJ2-7; clone_size: NA; v_call: TRBV7-8; cdr3_aa: CASSLGHDNAEQYF; cdr3_nt: TGTGCCAGCAGCTTAGGACACGATAACGCCGAGCAGTACTTC
d_call: NA; j_call: TRBJ2-1; clone_size: NA; v_call: TRBV5-4; cdr3_aa: CASSLQARNEQFF; cdr3_nt: TGTGCCAGCAGCTTGCAGGCGCGGAATGAGCAGTTCTTC
d_call: NA; j_call: TRBJ2-1; clone_size: few; v_call: TRBV10-3; cdr3_aa: CAISEVGPGEQFF; cdr3_nt: TGTGCCATCAGTGAGGTTGGCCCCGGGGAGCAGTTCTTC
d_call: NA; j_call: TRBJ2-7; clone_size: NA; v_call: TRBV28; cdr3_aa: CASRDSRSSYEQYF; cdr3_nt: TGTGCCAGCAGAGACAGCCGGAGCTCCTACGAGCAGTACTTC
d_call: TRBD1; j_call: TRBJ2-2; clone_size: NA; v_call: TRBV7-8; cdr3_aa: CASSPTGGKVGELFF; cdr3_nt: TGTGCCAGCAGCCCTACAGGGGGCAAGGTCGGGGAGCTGTTTTTT
d_call: NA; j_call: TRBJ1-5; clone_size: NA; v_call: TRBV28; cdr3_aa: CASSRGGGREGQPQHF; cdr3_nt: TGTGCCAGCAGTCGGGGGGGAGGGAGAGAGGGACAGCCCCAGCATTTT
d_call: TRBD1; j_call: TRBJ1-5; clone_size: NA; v_call: TRBV2; cdr3_aa: CASSDDRVPTEPQHF; cdr3_nt: TGTGCCAGCAGTGACGACAGGGTACCCACGGAGCCCCAGCATTTT
d_call: NA; j_call: TRBJ1-5; clone_size: few; v_call: TRBV27; cdr3_aa: CASSFKTNQPQHF; cdr3_nt: TGTGCCAGCAGTTTTAAAACCAATCAGCCCCAGCATTTT
d_call: NA; j_call: TRBJ2-2; clone_size: NA; v_call: TRBV7-9; cdr3_aa: CASSRPGLASTGELFF; cdr3_nt: TGTGCCAGCAGCCGCCCAGGGCTAGCGAGCACCGGGGAGCTGTTTTTT
d_call: NA; j_call: TRBJ1-2; clone_size: few; v_call: TRBV30; cdr3_aa: CAFGRWGKYGYTF; cdr3_nt: TGTGCCTTCGGCCGATGGGGAAAGTATGGCTACACCTTC
d_call: NA; j_call: TRBJ2-3; clone_size: NA; v_call: TRBV7-3; cdr3_aa: CASSLGGALPDTQYF; cdr3_nt: TGTGCCAGCAGCTTGGGGGGCGCCCTCCCAGATACGCAGTATTTT
d_call: NA; j_call: TRBJ1-6; clone_size: NA; v_call: TRBV5-1; cdr3_aa: CASSPNRDYNSPPHF; cdr3_nt: TGCGCCAGCAGCCCAAACAGGGACTATAATTCACCCCCCCACTTT